A single sample is the source of the 16 T cell receptor beta chains below, sequenced in a study of cytomegalovirus exposure and HLA in healthy donors. This PCR relied on a set of 60 Vbeta primers and 13 Jbeta primers. Produced via immunoSEQ multiplex PCR; TCRdb's table is partial and in-frame only. This sample has roughly 200,000 clones; around three quarters occur once, and the top ten carry 1.5% to 2%. Sequencing input: PBMCs. These receptors originate from a young man in good health and CMV-seronegative.

This clone was counted ten times or more. V is TRBV6-1 and J is TRBJ2-6; 13 bases agree with TRBD2. Germline CDR1 reads MNHNS; CDR2 reads SASEGT. The CDR3 runs 16 residues. J lost 3 bases, V lost 4 bases, and 0 bases had no gene match. As DNA, the CDR3 is TGTGCCAGCAGTGGGACTAGCGGGAGTGGGGCCAACGTCCTGACTTTC. It codes for CASSGTSGSGANVLTF.

The V and J genes are TRBV7-6 and TRBJ2-7; 8 positions match TRBD1. The CDR3 totals 15 residues. J lost 4 bases, V lost 5 bases, and 10 bases had no gene match. Germline V CDR1 and CDR2: SGHVS, FNYEAQ. CDR3 residues: CASSPGQGSPYEQYF. As DNA, the CDR3 is TGTGCCAGCAGCCCCGGACAGGGCTCCCCATACGAGCAGTACTTC.

J is TRBJ2-1 and V is TRBV10-1, with 10 positions matching TRBD1. Germline assignment: CDR1 WNHNN and CDR2 SYGVQD (reference sequence). This CDR3 is 16 amino acids long. The V gene end was trimmed by 0 bases and the J gene end by 1 base; junction bases not matched to a gene: 0. DNA for the CDR3: TGCGCCAGCAGTGAGTCGGACAGGGGGTCCTACAATGAGCAGTTCTTC. This translates into CASSESDRGSYNEQFF.

Regarding this clone: At one end, the junction sequence differs from germline, possibly due to a read error. This rearrangement joins TRBV7-9 to TRBJ1-1; 8 nucleotides align to TRBD1. The CDR3 runs to 15 residues. CDR1 is SEHNR, CDR2 FQNEAQ, per germline (reference sequence). The CDR3 reads CAGSLGQGANTEAFF. As DNA, the CDR3 is TGTGCCGGCAGCTTAGGGCAGGGGGCGAACACTGAAGCTTTCTTT.

This clone was detected a few times. The chain is built from TRBV27 and TRBJ1-5; TRBD1 matches at 7 bases. Germline CDR1 is MNHEY and CDR2 is SMNVEV (reference sequence). Trimming removed 7 bases from V and 6 bases from J; junction bases left unmatched: 15. The CDR3 is made up of 16 amino acids. The CDR3 loop is CASKLGGVNGGQPQHF. The CDR3 nucleotides read TGTGCCAGCAAATTAGGGGGCGTCAATGGGGGTCAGCCCCAGCATTTT.

The V call is TRBV28, the J call TRBJ1-2; tentatively, D is TRBD1 (5 bases). The ends were cut back, 6 bases at V and 5 bases at J, with 13 bases in the middle. Per the germline V gene, CDR1 is MDHEN and CDR2 is SYDVKM. This CDR3 has 13 amino acids. CDR3 loop: CASSRQTFYGYTF. DNA of the CDR3: TGTGCCAGCAGCCGACAGACATTTTATGGCTACACCTTC.

The chain couples TRBV6-5 to TRBJ1-3; D possibly corresponds to TRBD1 (5 bases). Germline V gives CDR1 MNHEY, CDR2 SVGAGI. V lost 11 bases, J lost 0 bases, and 17 bases lay in between. This CDR3 contains 15 residues. CDR3 sequence: CARGGTRSSGNTIYF. As DNA, the CDR3 is TGTGCCCGCGGGGGGACTCGCAGCTCTGGAAACACCATATATTTT.

V usage is TRBV2 and J usage is TRBJ2-2; 7 positions match TRBD2. Trimming took 0 bases from V and 8 from J; bases not matched to a gene: 6. The CDR3 is 15 residues long. CDR1 SNHLY and CDR2 FYNNEI come from the germline V gene. As DNA, the CDR3 is TGTGCCAGCAGTGAAGCGCGGGGGTCTCTTGGGGAGCTGTTTTTT. This translates into CASSEARGSLGELFF.

The chain links TRBV21-1 to TRBJ2-1; the table's TRBD1 call for D was not verified on the DNA. TRBV21-1 is an annotated pseudogene. The CDR3 runs 16 residues. The CDR3 DNA is TGTGCCAGCACCCCCCCGAGCCAGGGGGCGCAAAATGAGCAGTTCTTC. Translation gives CASTPPSQGAQNEQFF.

CDR3 loop: CASSPWTANTGELFF. The CDR3 DNA is TGTGCCAGCAGCCCTTGGACTGCGAACACCGGGGAGCTGTTTTTT. This rearrangement joins TRBV7-9 to TRBJ2-2, with a possible D match to TRBD2 (5 bases). There are 15 residues in the CDR3. Germline assignment: CDR1 SEHNR and CDR2 FQNEAQ (reference sequence). The V end was cut by 5 bases, the J end by 0 bases, with 10 bases between.

The V and J genes are TRBV6-5 and TRBJ2-3; D remains unclear. From germline, CDR1 is MNHEY and CDR2 SVGAGI. CDR3 length equals 13 residues. The V end lost 6 bases, the J end lost 4 bases, and 11 bases lay between the germline ends. The DNA for the CDR3 is TGTGCCAGCAGCCAGATACATGCAGATACGCAGTATTTT. The encoded protein is CASSQIHADTQYF.

The gene calls are TRBV29-1 and TRBJ2-7; 8 positions match TRBD1. Germline CDR1 and CDR2: SQVTM and ANQGSEA. The CDR3 is 12 residues long. Here the CDR3 reads CSATGQGYEQYF. The DNA of the CDR3 is TGCTCCGCGACCGGACAGGGATACGAGCAGTACTTC.

This sequence joins TRBV7-9 and TRBJ2-2; D might be TRBD2 (6 bases). Germline CDR1 SEHNR, CDR2 FQNEAQ (reference sequence). Deletions cut 3 bases from V and 9 bases from J, with 14 bases between. The CDR3 has 14 residues. DNA for the CDR3: TGTGCCAGCAGCTTCGGGAGTCCGGGCCGGGAGCTGTTTTTT. Its translation: CASSFGSPGRELFF.

This sequence joins TRBV11-2 and TRBJ2-1, with 7 positions matching TRBD2. Trimming took 3 bases from V and 5 from J; bases not matched to a gene: 4. CDR1 is SGHAT, CDR2 FQNNGV, per germline. CDR3 length: 14 residues. The DNA of the CDR3 is TGTGCCAGCAGCTTTGGGACTAACCACAATGAGCAGTTCTTC. Translated, it gives CASSFGTNHNEQFF.

The genes are TRBV7-3 and TRBJ2-7, with 12 bases matching TRBD2. There are 15 residues in the CDR3. V trimming: 5 bases; J trimming: 3 bases; junction bases outside the gene matches: 5. Germline CDR1 reads SGHTA; CDR2 reads FQGTGA. The CDR3 region is CASSPGLAGIYEQYF. The CDR3 coding sequence is TGTGCCAGCAGCCCCGGACTAGCGGGAATCTACGAGCAGTACTTC.

The chain has TRBV2 and TRBJ2-1; 11 nucleotides align to TRBD2. From germline, CDR1 is SNHLY and CDR2 FYNNEI. The V segment lost 5 bases and the J segment 6 bases; nucleotides outside the gene matches: 3. This CDR3 has 14 amino acids. CDR3 sequence reads: CASSLGTSGNEQFF. The CDR3 DNA sequence: TGTGCCAGCAGTCTAGGGACTAGCGGCAATGAGCAGTTCTTC.